A selection of T cell receptor beta chains follows, all from one sample in a study of blood T cell repertoires in COVID-19. Clones were sequenced by immunoSEQ multiplex PCR, and TCRdb holds only the in-frame ones, with some missing. The sample shows about 150,000 clones, about 79% of them seen only once. The source material was peripheral blood. Receptors originate from a woman aged 45-59 years in a cohort sampled during active or convalescent COVID-19. The CDR3 runs from the conserved cysteine through the conserved F or W. A D gene is named only where the DNA matches it firmly. The size entry is marked missing in some rows and otherwise reads once, few, many or a size class.

clone_size: -; d_call: TRBD1; v_call: TRBV20-1; j_call: TRBJ1-1; cdr3_aa: CSSSEQGTAFF; cdr3_nt: TGCAGTTCATCTGAACAGGGGACCGCTTTCTTT
clone_size: -; d_call: -; v_call: TRBV24-1; j_call: TRBJ1-2; cdr3_aa: CATNYRLATFGNYGYTF; cdr3_nt: TGTGCCACCAACTACAGGTTGGCTACTTTTGGGAACTATGGCTACACCTTC
clone_size: -; d_call: TRBD1; v_call: TRBV9; j_call: TRBJ1-1; cdr3_aa: CASSPQSQGGSTEAFF; cdr3_nt: TGTGCCAGCAGCCCCCAGAGCCAGGGGGGATCCACTGAAGCTTTCTTT
clone_size: -; d_call: TRBD1; v_call: TRBV5-5; j_call: TRBJ1-1; cdr3_aa: CASSLKIQGEVNTEAFF; cdr3_nt: TGTGCCAGCAGCTTAAAGATACAGGGGGAGGTGAACACTGAAGCTTTCTTT
clone_size: -; d_call: -; v_call: TRBV29-1; j_call: TRBJ1-1; cdr3_aa: CSVRRLEWDTEAFF; cdr3_nt: TGCAGCGTTCGGCGCCTAGAGTGGGACACTGAAGCTTTCTTT
clone_size: -; d_call: TRBD2; v_call: TRBV6-2/TRBV6-3; j_call: TRBJ2-1; cdr3_aa: CASSYTLKRGGQATNEQFF; cdr3_nt: TGTGCCAGCAGTTACACCCTAAAGCGCGGGGGGCAAGCTACCAATGAGCAGTTCTTC
clone_size: few; d_call: -; v_call: TRBV19; j_call: TRBJ1-1; cdr3_aa: CASSREGLNTEAFF; cdr3_nt: TGTGCCAGTAGTCGGGAGGGCCTGAACACTGAAGCTTTCTTT
clone_size: -; d_call: TRBD2; v_call: TRBV5-1; j_call: TRBJ2-5; cdr3_aa: CASSLAGGAGGETQYF; cdr3_nt: TGCGCCAGCAGCTTGGCCGGCGGCGCGGGGGGGGAGACCCAGTACTTC
clone_size: -; d_call: TRBD1; v_call: TRBV29-1; j_call: TRBJ2-7; cdr3_aa: CSVEGGGTGDYEQYF; cdr3_nt: TGCAGCGTTGAAGGCGGGGGGACAGGGGATTACGAGCAGTACTTC
clone_size: -; d_call: TRBD1; v_call: TRBV29-1; j_call: TRBJ1-6; cdr3_aa: CSVRTGETSNSPLHF; cdr3_nt: TGCAGCGTACGGACAGGCGAAACCTCAAATTCACCCCTCCACTTT
clone_size: -; d_call: TRBD1; v_call: TRBV28; j_call: TRBJ1-4; cdr3_aa: CASQTTGENEKLFF; cdr3_nt: TGTGCCAGCCAGACAACAGGGGAGAATGAAAAACTGTTTTTT
clone_size: -; d_call: -; v_call: TRBV6-1; j_call: TRBJ2-6; cdr3_aa: CASSARGASSGANVLTF; cdr3_nt: TGTGCCAGCAGTGCCCGGGGGGCTAGTTCTGGGGCCAACGTCCTGACTTTC
clone_size: few; d_call: -; v_call: TRBV10-2; j_call: TRBJ2-3; cdr3_aa: CASRELGVTDTQYF; cdr3_nt: TGCGCCAGCAGGGAGCTAGGAGTCACAGATACGCAGTATTTT
clone_size: -; d_call: -; v_call: TRBV9; j_call: TRBJ2-2; cdr3_aa: CASSVEGTGELFF; cdr3_nt: TGTGCCAGCAGCGTAGAGGGGACCGGGGAGCTGTTTTTT